The 4 T cell receptor beta chains given below trace back to one sample, sequenced in a study of blood T cell repertoires in COVID-19. Data came from immunoSEQ multiplex PCR; TCRdb stores just in-frame clones and leaves some out. In the table there are around 270,000 clones, about 90% of which are singletons. Sequenced input: PBMCs or T cells enriched from blood (not recorded which). The receptors derive from a woman aged 40 to 50 who had been exposed to COVID-19.

The gene calls are TRBV27 and TRBJ2-3; 7 nucleotides match TRBD2. The CDR3 length is 15 residues. With V trimmed by 5 bases and J by 1 base, 6 bases remained unmatched. The germline V gene encodes CDR1 MNHEY and CDR2 SMNVEV (reference sequence). In DNA form, the CDR3 reads TGTGCCAGCAGTACGCCGGGGGGTGGCACAGATACGCAGTATTTT. It translates to CASSTPGGGTDTQYF.

The rearrangement joins TRBV5-5 to TRBJ2-7; D is unresolved. From germline, CDR1 is SGHKS and CDR2 YYEKEE (reference sequence). This CDR3 region has 13 residues. Deletions cut 4 bases from V and 0 bases from J, with 8 bases between. The CDR3 nucleotides read TGTGCCAGCAGCGATATTAGCTCCTACGAGCAGTACTTC. Translating it yields CASSDISSYEQYF. The full variable domain, in which reference TRBV5-5 and TRBJ2-7 provide the parts outside the CDR3, is DAGVTQSPTHLIKTRGQQVTLRCSPISGHKSVSWYQQVLGQGPQFIFQYYEKEERGRGNFPDRFSARQFPNYSSELNVNALLLGDSALYLCASSDISSYEQYFGPGTRLTVT.

The chain has TRBV19 and TRBJ1-1; 10 nucleotides agree with TRBD1. Germline CDR1 and CDR2: LNHDA and SQIVND (reference sequence). V gave up 9 bases and J gave up 8 bases; unmatched junction bases: 6. This CDR3 comprises 12 residues. This chain's CDR3 is CASRQGAVEAFF. CDR3 nucleotide sequence: TGTGCCAGCAGACAGGGGGCGGTCGAAGCTTTCTTT.

The gene calls are TRBV5-1 and TRBJ1-6; the match to TRBD1 covers 9 bases. With 3 bases clipped from V and 7 bases from J, the junction kept 14 bases outside the gene matches. Germline V gene lookup returns CDR1 SGHRS and CDR2 YFSETQ. The CDR3 is 18 residues long. The CDR3 sequence is CASSSWDRARAWNSPLHF. CDR3 sequence (DNA): TGCGCCAGCAGCTCCTGGGACAGGGCACGCGCGTGGAATTCACCCCTCCACTTT.